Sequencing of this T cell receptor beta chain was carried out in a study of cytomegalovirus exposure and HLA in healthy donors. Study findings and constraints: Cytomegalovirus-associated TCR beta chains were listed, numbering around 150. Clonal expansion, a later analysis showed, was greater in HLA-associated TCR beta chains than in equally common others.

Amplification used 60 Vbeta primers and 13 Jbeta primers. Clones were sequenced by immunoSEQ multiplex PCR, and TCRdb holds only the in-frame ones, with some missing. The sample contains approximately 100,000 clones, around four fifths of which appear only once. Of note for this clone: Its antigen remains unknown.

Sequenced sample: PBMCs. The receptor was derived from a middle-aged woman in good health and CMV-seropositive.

The CDR3 protein is CAWSFGPGGETQYF. The CDR3 bases are TGTGCCTGGAGTTTCGGCCCAGGGGGAGAGACCCAGTACTTC. The genes are TRBV30 and TRBJ2-5, with 7 bases fitting TRBD1. V lost 2 bases to trimming and J lost 4 bases; unmatched junction nucleotides: 7. CDR3 length equals 14 residues. Germline V gene sequence: CDR1 GTSNPN, CDR2 SVGIG (reference sequence).